This T cell receptor beta chain was sequenced for a study of persistence of HIV-infected CD4 T cells. Study overall: Suppressive ART had lasted a median of roughly 8 years.

An overlapping HIV-1 Gag peptide pool stimulated these cells at approximately 0.91 ug/peptide/mL. CD4+ T cells upregulating both CD40 ligand and CD69 were sorted as responding cells. The immunoSEQ assay was version 4, run in survey mode. Profiling relied on immunoSEQ multiplex PCR, and the TCRdb table lists in-frame clones only, not all of them. The data contain approximately 25,000 clones, 74% of them singletons. A few counts support this clone. Its specificity is not known. The CDR3 has 14 residues. Unmatched junction bases numbered 4, after V lost 7 bases and J lost 3 bases. Germline CDR1 MDHEN, CDR2 SYDVKM.

The TCR originated in an adult man with HIV who was CMV-seropositive. Sequenced material: CD4+ T cells sorted from PBMCs after 18-hour stimulation, taken from a patient who received antiretroviral therapy. V and J are TRBV28 and TRBJ2-7; TRBD1 agrees at 12 bases. The chain's CDR3 is CASTGTGGRYEQYF. Here the CDR3 DNA reads TGTGCCAGCACCGGGACAGGGGGCCGCTACGAGCAGTACTTC.